Presented here are 28 T cell receptor beta chains from one specimen sequenced in a study of blood T cell repertoires in COVID-19. Method: immunoSEQ multiplex PCR; TCRdb's copy keeps in-frame clones and lacks some. The table has approximately 110,000 clones, roughly 80% seen once. The sample taken for sequencing was peripheral blood. These receptors came from a man in his sixties or seventies with active or convalescent COVID-19.

With regard to this clone: The same CDR3 is also encoded by other DNA sequences in this sample. J is TRBJ2-7 and V is TRBV15; 10 positions agree with TRBD1. The trim removed 5 bases at V and 3 bases at J, leaving 1 base unmatched. The CDR3 covers 13 residues. Germline CDR1 is LNHNV and CDR2 is YYDKDF (reference sequence). CDR3: CATSRDRGYEQYF. CDR3 DNA: TGTGCCACCAGCCGGGACAGGGGCTACGAGCAGTACTTC.

This rearrangement joins TRBV18 to TRBJ1-2; D ambiguous. The V gene lost 3 bases and the J gene lost 7 bases, with 12 bases spanning the gap. The germline CDR1 and CDR2 sequences are KGHSH and LQKENI. The CDR3 totals 13 residues. The CDR3 DNA reads TGTGCCAGCTCACCGGTTCAGGAGGGTGGCTACACCTTC. Protein product: CASSPVQEGGYTF.

The chain employs TRBV18 and TRBJ2-7; the match to TRBD2 covers 10 bases. This CDR3 has 15 amino acids. V was clipped by 3 bases and J by 5 bases; unmatched bases: 7. Germline V gene sequence: CDR1 KGHSH, CDR2 LQKENI. This CDR3 reads CASSPSLSGRHEQYF. CDR3 bases: TGTGCCAGCTCACCGTCCCTTAGCGGGAGGCACGAGCAGTACTTC.

The chain links TRBV30 to TRBJ1-1; D uncertain. This CDR3 has 15 amino acids. Germline CDR1 is GTSNPN and CDR2 is SVGIG (reference sequence). Trimming took off 4 bases at V and 1 base at J, with 16 bases between the two ends. CDR3 residues: CAWTPQDRGNTEAFF. CDR3 DNA: TGTGCCTGGACCCCTCAGGACCGGGGGAACACTGAAGCTTTCTTT. The full variable domain, in which reference TRBV30 and TRBJ1-1 provide the parts outside the CDR3, is SQTIHQWPATLVQPVGSPLSLECTVEGTSNPNLYWYRQAAGRGLQLLFYSVGIGQISSEVPQNLSASRPQDRQFILSSKKLLLSDSGFYLCAWTPQDRGNTEAFFGQGTRLTVV.

This clone was observed a single time. This chain links TRBV19 with TRBJ1-2; TRBD1 might be the D (6 bases). The V gene's germline CDR1 is LNHDA and CDR2 SQIVND (reference sequence). This CDR3 spans 16 amino acids. V gave up 0 bases and J gave up 5 bases, with 16 bases separating them. CDR3 in amino acids: CASSIESGAAGYGYTF. DNA for the CDR3: TGTGCCAGTAGTATAGAATCAGGGGCCGCCGGTTATGGCTACACCTTC.

The chain combines TRBV5-1 with TRBJ2-5, with a tentative D call TRBD2 (6 bases). V gave up 1 base and J gave up 4 bases, with 11 bases separating them. The CDR3 extends over 14 amino acids. Germline CDR1 SGHRS, CDR2 YFSETQ. The CDR3: CASSLTGGAETQYF. In DNA form, the CDR3 reads TGCGCCAGCAGCTTGACCGGGGGAGCAGAGACCCAGTACTTC.

The sample holds one count of this clone. The V call is TRBV30, the J call TRBJ2-3; 12 bases agree with TRBD2. There are 17 residues in the CDR3. Germline V gene sequence: CDR1 GTSNPN, CDR2 SVGIG (reference sequence). Germline trimming cut 3 bases from V and 5 bases from J; bases unmatched to any gene: 12. The CDR3 DNA reads as TGTGCCTGGAGCCAGGGACTAGCGGGCCCGCCTGGAGATACGCAGTATTTT. Translated: CAWSQGLAGPPGDTQYF.

The rearrangement joins TRBV19 to TRBJ2-1; TRBD1 might be the D (5 bases). Germline values: CDR1 LNHDA, CDR2 SQIVND (reference sequence). CDR3 length equals 13 residues. With 2 bases removed from V and 7 bases from J, the gap between germline ends came to 9 bases. As DNA, the CDR3 is TGTGCCAGTAGTATAAGACAGTCAAATGAGCAGTTCTTC. Its protein product is CASSIRQSNEQFF.

This clone was counted a few times. The genes are TRBV18 and TRBJ1-1; D uncertain. The CDR3 spans 14 residues. The germline CDR1 and CDR2 sequences are KGHSH and LQKENI. Trimming pared 6 bases from V and 1 base from J, leaving 12 bases between. This CDR3 is CASSLGLKNTEAFF. CDR3 nucleotides: TGTGCCAGCTCCCTCGGACTAAAGAACACTGAAGCTTTCTTT.

V is TRBV9 and J is TRBJ1-5; TRBD1 matches 10 bases. Unmatched junction bases numbered 13, after V lost 7 bases and J lost 6 bases. CDR3 length: 16 amino acids. In germline, CDR1 is SGDLS, CDR2 YYNGEE. CDR3 sequence: CASSRQGALTCQPQHF. The CDR3, as DNA: TGTGCCAGCTCCCGACAGGGGGCCTTAACTTGTCAGCCCCAGCATTTT.

This clone showed up just a few times. V usage is TRBV11-3 and J usage is TRBJ1-1, with D possibly TRBD1 on 6 matching bases. The CDR3 spans 13 residues. The V and J ends lost 2 bases and 6 bases respectively, with 10 bases between them. From germline, CDR1 is SGHNT and CDR2 YENEEA. The CDR3 sequence is CASSLRSGAEAFF. The CDR3 bases are TGTGCCAGCAGCTTAAGATCAGGGGCTGAAGCTTTCTTT.

V is TRBV9 and J is TRBJ2-1; 12 nucleotides line up with TRBD2. Per the germline V gene, CDR1 is SGDLS and CDR2 is YYNGEE. This CDR3 comprises 16 residues. V dropped 3 bases and J dropped 4; count of bases not matched to a gene: 5. The CDR3 DNA is TGTGCCAGCAGCGGTCGACTAGCGGGGGCATACAATGAGCAGTTCTTC. Protein: CASSGRLAGAYNEQFF.

This clone was seen only a few times. The rearrangement uses TRBV7-2 and TRBJ2-1, with D unresolved. V lost 5 bases to trimming and J lost 3 bases, with 8 bases between them. The germline CDR1 and CDR2 sequences are SGHTA and FQGNSA. This CDR3 spans 13 amino acids. The CDR3 DNA follows: TGTGCCAGCAGCCTCCCGGTCTACAATGAGCAGTTCTTC. Protein product: CASSLPVYNEQFF.

The rearrangement links TRBV11-2 to TRBJ1-2, with 8 bases matching TRBD1. CDR1 SGHAT and CDR2 FQNNGV come from the germline V gene. The CDR3 totals 16 residues. The V gene end was trimmed by 0 bases and the J gene end by 1 base; junction bases not matched to a gene: 4. In nucleotides, the CDR3 is TGTGCCAGCAGCTTAGAACGGACAGGGTTTAACTATGGCTACACCTTC. It yields the protein CASSLERTGFNYGYTF.

This chain uses TRBV19 with TRBJ1-2; 8 bases are a match to TRBD1. J was trimmed by 4 bases and V by 5 bases; bases with no gene match: 12. CDR1 is LNHDA, CDR2 SQIVND, per germline (reference sequence). The length of the CDR3 is 16 residues. The CDR3 DNA follows: TGTGCCAGTAGTCCCAGTCACAGGGGGGGTGGCTATGGCTACACCTTC. It specifies CASSPSHRGGGYGYTF.

The chain is built from TRBV11-2 and TRBJ1-1; maybe TRBD1 (6 bases). CDR1 is SGHAT, CDR2 FQNNGV, per germline. This CDR3 is built from 16 residues. Trimming took off 5 bases at V and 10 bases at J, with 26 bases between the two ends. CDR3 in amino acids: CASSPLGGGGRRGAFF. Written as DNA, the CDR3 is TGTGCCAGCAGCCCCCTGGGGGGAGGGGGAAGGCGTGGAGCTTTCTTT.

The chain recombines TRBV19 with TRBJ2-7; TRBD2 agrees at 12 bases. Germline V lookup: CDR1 LNHDA, CDR2 SQIVND (reference sequence). V dropped 5 bases and J dropped 3; count of bases not matched to a gene: 2. The CDR3 length is 14 residues. The DNA of the CDR3 is TGTGCCAGTAGTCTGACTAGCGGGAGCTACGAGCAGTACTTC. Its protein product is CASSLTSGSYEQYF.

CDR3 in amino acids: CASSAFVESPYGYTF. For the CDR3, the DNA is TGTGCCAGCAGTGCGTTCGTCGAAAGCCCTTATGGCTACACCTTC. This chain uses TRBV6-6 with TRBJ1-2; D gene uncertain. The CDR3 consists of 15 residues. Germline V gene data show CDR1 as MNHNY and CDR2 as SVGAGI (reference sequence). Trimming removed 5 bases from V and 5 bases from J, with 18 bases in between.

J is TRBJ1-1 and V is TRBV11-3, with D possibly being TRBD1 (5 bases). V dropped 5 bases and J dropped 1 base, with 8 bases sitting between them. The CDR3 covers 13 residues. Germline CDR1 SGHNT, CDR2 YENEEA. CDR3 sequence reads: CASSAQGNTEAFF. In DNA form, the CDR3 reads TGTGCCAGCAGCGCTCAGGGGAACACTGAAGCTTTCTTT.

The chain combines TRBV5-1 with TRBJ2-1; 11 nucleotides line up with TRBD2. Germline V gene data show CDR1 as SGHRS and CDR2 as YFSETQ. The V segment lost 3 bases and the J segment 4 bases; nucleotides outside the gene matches: 6. The CDR3 has 16 amino acids. As DNA, the CDR3 is TGCGCCAGCAGCTCCCATACTAGCGGGGGTTACAATGAGCAGTTCTTC. Protein product: CASSSHTSGGYNEQFF. Full variable domain (remainder filled in from reference TRBV5-1 and TRBJ2-1): KAGVTQTPRYLIKTRGQQVTLSCSPISGHRSVSWYQQTPGQGLQFLFEYFSETQRNKGNFPGRFSGRQFSNSRSEMNVSTLELGDSALYLCASSSHTSGGYNEQFFGPGTRLTVL.

This chain links TRBV5-5 with TRBJ1-1; 9 nucleotides align to TRBD1. The length of the CDR3 is 13 residues. V trimming: 4 bases; J trimming: 4 bases; junction bases outside the gene matches: 2. Germline V CDR1 and CDR2: SGHKS, YYEKEE (reference sequence). In DNA form, the CDR3 reads TGTGCCAGCAGCCGGGACAGGGCCACTGAAGCTTTCTTT. Its protein product is CASSRDRATEAFF.

As regards this clone: Since a much larger clone is just one base distant, this may be a read error. The V gene is TRBV5-4, the J gene TRBJ1-1; D is ambiguous. Germline V CDR1 and CDR2: SGHNT, YYREEE (reference sequence). V was cut by 5 bases and J by 3 bases, with 14 bases left in between. This CDR3 has 14 amino acids. The CDR3 DNA reads as TGTGCCAGCAGTTCCGACATAAATGACACTGAAGCTTTCTTT. It encodes CASSSDINDTEAFF.

The V gene is TRBV3-1 (or the pseudogene TRBV3-2), the J gene TRBJ2-7, with 9 bases matching TRBD2. Germline V gene sequence: CDR1 LGHDT, CDR2 YNNKEL (reference sequence). J lost 5 bases, V lost 4 bases, and 12 bases had no gene match. This CDR3 comprises 16 residues. The CDR3, as DNA: TGTGCCAGCAGCCTATTTAGCGGGAGCGACTATAACGAGCAGTACTTC. Protein product: CASSLFSGSDYNEQYF.

The rearrangement links TRBV20-1 to TRBJ1-1; 7 bases match TRBD1. V shed 3 bases and J 9 bases; nucleotides not matched to a gene: 10. CDR3 length: 13 residues. Germline V lookup: CDR1 DFQATT, CDR2 SNEGSKA (reference sequence). CDR3 residues: CSASPTGALKAFF. The CDR3 nucleotides are TGCAGTGCTAGTCCTACAGGGGCCCTAAAAGCTTTCTTT.

CDR3 region: CASSPPDREREKLFF. In nucleotides, the CDR3 is TGTGCCAGCTCACCACCGGACAGGGAGAGGGAAAAACTGTTTTTT. The chain carries TRBV18 and TRBJ1-4; 8 nucleotides align to TRBD1. With 0 bases clipped from V and 8 bases from J, the junction kept 5 bases outside the gene matches. Germline CDR1 reads KGHSH; CDR2 reads LQKENI. This CDR3 is built from 15 residues.

This clone was recorded a few times. The V gene is TRBV27, the J gene TRBJ1-4, with TRBD1 as a possible D gene (6 bases). V gave up 5 bases and J gave up 5 bases, with 9 bases separating them. Per the germline V gene, CDR1 is MNHEY and CDR2 is SMNVEV (reference sequence). The CDR3 sequence is 13 residues long. The CDR3 protein is CASSQGRNEKLFF. CDR3 sequence (DNA): TGTGCCAGCAGTCAGGGGCGCAATGAAAAACTGTTTTTT.

At least ten counts were recorded for this clone. The V gene is TRBV27, the J gene TRBJ2-7, with TRBD1 as a possible D gene (7 bases). Germline V gene sequence: CDR1 MNHEY, CDR2 SMNVEV (reference sequence). Trimming shortened V by 3 bases and J by 8 bases, and 14 bases separated the two germline ends. The CDR3 is 13 residues long. DNA of the CDR3: TGTGCCAGCAGTTTGGACAGGAGGGATAAGCAGTACTTC. Its protein is CASSLDRRDKQYF.

This clone was observed a single time. The CDR3 DNA is TGTGCCAGCAGTTACTCCGTAGGCGGGGCGCCCCAGCATTTT. Amino acids: CASSYSVGGAPQHF. The V call is TRBV6-6, the J call TRBJ1-5, with D possibly being TRBD1 (5 bases). The germline gives CDR1 MNHNY, CDR2 SVGAGI (reference sequence). CDR3 length: 14 residues. V was shortened by 0 bases and J by 9 bases, with 12 bases between the two germline ends.